Shown below are 19 T cell receptor beta chains from a single sample sequenced in a study of shared clonotypes between healthy human individuals. Repertoires were generated with immunoSEQ multiplex PCR, while TCRdb's copy carries only in-frame clones and drops some. This sample yields over a million clones, of which about 76% are seen a single time; roughly 1.4% belongs to the top ten. The sequenced sample consisted of memory CD4+ T cells sorted from blood. Subset: CD45RA-negative fraction. The origin of the receptors is a man aged 18 to 29 in good health.

This clone showed up just a few times. The rearrangement joins TRBV11-2 to TRBJ2-7; D not resolved. V was trimmed by 5 bases and J by 0 bases, leaving 8 bases between them. The CDR3 extends over 13 amino acids. Germline V CDR1 and CDR2: SGHAT, FQNNGV. CDR3: CASSIGVSYEQYF. The CDR3 DNA reads as TGTGCCAGCAGCATTGGGGTCTCCTACGAGCAGTACTTC.

This chain connects TRBV28 to TRBJ1-1; no clear D gene. The CDR3 runs to 17 residues. Germline V gene sequence: CDR1 MDHEN, CDR2 SYDVKM. V was cut by 5 bases and J by 3 bases, with 22 bases left in between. CDR3 protein: CASSPRLDPLGHTEAFF. CDR3 bases: TGTGCCAGCAGTCCCCGCCTTGACCCGTTAGGGCACACTGAAGCTTTCTTT. Combining the CDR3 with reference TRBV28 and TRBJ1-1 gives the whole variable domain DVKVTQSSRYLVKRTGEKVFLECVQDMDHENMFWYRQDPGLGLRLIYFSYDVKMKEKGDIPEGYSVSREKKERFSLILESASTNQTSMYLCASSPRLDPLGHTEAFFGQGTRLTVV.

This chain joins TRBV9 and TRBJ2-1; 9 bases line up with TRBD2. Losses at the gene ends were 0 bases for V and 6 bases for J; bases not matched to a gene: 7. Germline CDR1 is SGDLS and CDR2 is YYNGEE. The CDR3 is 16 residues long. CDR3: CASSVGGAGGRNEQFF. CDR3 DNA: TGTGCCAGCAGCGTAGGAGGAGCGGGGGGCCGCAATGAGCAGTTCTTC.

This clone was recorded a few times. The V and J genes are TRBV10-3 and TRBJ2-6; 8 nucleotides line up with TRBD2. From germline, CDR1 is ENHRY and CDR2 SYGVKD. CDR3 size: 16 residues. V shed 5 bases and J 3 bases; nucleotides not matched to a gene: 6. CDR3 amino acids: CAISSGGVDGANVLTF. The CDR3 DNA is TGTGCCATCAGTAGCGGGGGAGTCGATGGGGCCAACGTCCTGACTTTC.

This sequence joins TRBV29-1 and TRBJ2-2; 11 bases fit TRBD2. V gave up 3 bases and J gave up 4 bases; unmatched junction bases: 1. This CDR3 contains 14 residues. Germline V lookup: CDR1 SQVTM, CDR2 ANQGSEA. CDR3 nucleotide sequence: TGCAGCGTTGATAGCGGGAGGGCCACCGGGGAGCTGTTTTTT. It translates to CSVDSGRATGELFF.

V usage is TRBV10-3 and J usage is TRBJ2-7; 10 bases are a match to TRBD1. CDR3 length equals 15 residues. The germline gives CDR1 ENHRY, CDR2 SYGVKD. The ends lost 3 bases at V and 2 bases at J; junction bases unmatched: 4. The chain's CDR3 is CAISEKGQGAYEQYF. The CDR3 DNA sequence: TGTGCCATCAGTGAAAAAGGACAGGGGGCCTACGAGCAGTACTTC.

The chain is built from TRBV7-9 and TRBJ1-3, with D possibly matching TRBD1 (6 bases). V lost 7 bases and J lost 4, with 14 bases in between. Germline CDR1 SEHNR, CDR2 FQNEAQ (reference sequence). This CDR3 is built from 14 residues. CDR3 sequence reads: CASTPTGYGNTIYF. Written as DNA, the CDR3 is TGTGCCAGCACACCAACAGGGTACGGAAACACCATATATTTT. Supplemented by reference TRBV7-9 and TRBJ1-3, the full variable domain reads DTGVSQNPRHKITKRGQNVTFRCDPISEHNRLYWYRQTLGQGPEFLTYFQNEAQLEKSRLLSDRFSAERPKGSFSTLEIQRTEQGDSAMYLCASTPTGYGNTIYFGEGSWLTVV.

This clone was detected ten times or more. Other DNA sequences within the sample encode an identical CDR3. The chain recombines TRBV7-2 with TRBJ1-2, with a tentative D call TRBD1 (5 bases). The CDR3 loop spans 14 amino acids. With 1 base removed from V and 4 bases from J, the gap between germline ends came to 10 bases. Germline assignment: CDR1 SGHTA and CDR2 FQGNSA. The chain's CDR3 is CASSLGEGPYGYTF. CDR3 in DNA: TGTGCCAGCAGCTTAGGCGAGGGGCCCTATGGCTACACCTTC.

This clone was recorded at least ten times. The chain combines TRBV4-3 with TRBJ1-2; D gene ambiguous. Germline CDR1 LGHNA, CDR2 YSLEER. Trimming shortened V by 0 bases and J by 7 bases, and 12 bases separated the two germline ends. The CDR3 length is 14 residues. CDR3 sequence (DNA): TGCGCCAGCAGCCAAGATAGTGTGGGATCTGGCTACACCTTC. Its translation: CASSQDSVGSGYTF.

This chain connects TRBV7-9 to TRBJ1-6; D call uncertain. There are 16 residues in the CDR3. CDR1 SEHNR and CDR2 FQNEAQ come from the germline V gene (reference sequence). V lost 5 bases and J lost 7, with 18 bases in between. For the CDR3, the DNA is TGTGCCAGCAGCCCTCAGGCGGCGTTAGGCAATTCACCCCTCCACTTT. Its translation: CASSPQAALGNSPLHF. Filled out from reference TRBV7-9 and TRBJ1-6, the complete variable domain reads DTGVSQNPRHKITKRGQNVTFRCDPISEHNRLYWYRQTLGQGPEFLTYFQNEAQLEKSRLLSDRFSAERPKGSFSTLEIQRTEQGDSAMYLCASSPQAALGNSPLHFGNGTRLTVT.

A few counts support this clone. This chain links TRBV7-3 with TRBJ2-4; possibly TRBD1 or TRBD2 for D (6 bases each). The germline CDR1 and CDR2 sequences are SGHTA and FQGTGA. The V gene lost 4 bases and the J gene lost 10 bases, with 11 bases spanning the gap. The CDR3 extends over 12 amino acids. CDR3 in DNA: TGTGCCAGCAGCTCGCAAGGGGGGATTCAGTACTTC. This translates into CASSSQGGIQYF.

The rearrangement links TRBV7-8 to TRBJ2-7; 7 bases fit TRBD2. From germline, CDR1 is SGHVS and CDR2 FQNEAQ. This CDR3 region has 14 residues. Unmatched junction bases numbered 6, after V lost 1 base and J lost 6 bases. CDR3 residues: CASSLVGTKGEQYF. As DNA, the CDR3 is TGTGCCAGCAGCTTAGTGGGGACTAAAGGCGAGCAGTACTTC.

The chain has TRBV2 and TRBJ2-7; 11 bases fit TRBD2. The CDR3 covers 15 residues. V was clipped by 7 bases and J by 6 bases; unmatched bases: 11. CDR1 is SNHLY and CDR2 is FYNNEI in the germline V gene. CDR3 sequence reads: CASKNAGTSGSEQYF. CDR3 in DNA: TGTGCCAGCAAGAATGCCGGGACTAGCGGATCCGAGCAGTACTTC. The full variable domain, rest sourced from reference TRBV2 and TRBJ2-7, is EPEVTQTPSHQVTQMGQEVILRCVPISNHLYFYWYRQILGQKVEFLVSFYNNEISEKSEIFDDQFSVERPDGSNFTLKIRSTKLEDSAMYFCASKNAGTSGSEQYFGPGTRLTVT.

The chain is built from TRBV2 and TRBJ1-5, with TRBD1 as a possible D gene (5 bases). The CDR3 is 17 residues long. The germline CDR1 and CDR2 sequences are SNHLY and FYNNEI. V was clipped by 3 bases and J by 4 bases, with 19 bases between them. The CDR3 DNA reads TGTGCCAGCAGTGATGTCACAGACAGCGACCCTAATCAGCCCCAGCATTTT. Amino acids: CASSDVTDSDPNQPQHF.

This sequence joins TRBV10-3 and TRBJ1-2; perhaps TRBD1 as D (6 bases). The CDR3 spans 13 residues. The germline V gene encodes CDR1 ENHRY and CDR2 SYGVKD. The V gene lost 10 bases and the J gene lost 2 bases, with 14 bases spanning the gap. The CDR3 is CATSGGQNYGYTF. The CDR3 bases are TGTGCCACTTCAGGAGGACAGAACTATGGCTACACCTTC.

This sequence joins TRBV2 and TRBJ2-1; D may be TRBD1 or TRBD2 (5 bases each). The V end was cut by 3 bases, the J end by 15 bases, with 12 bases between. Per germline, CDR1 SNHLY and CDR2 FYNNEI. The CDR3 covers 11 residues. CDR3 sequence: CASSDRVALFF. CDR3 DNA sequence: TGTGCCAGCAGTGACAGGGTAGCGCTGTTCTTC.

This clone was seen only a few times. The rearrangement uses TRBV7-2 and TRBJ2-7; no clear D gene. Trimming pared 1 base from V and 0 bases from J, leaving 7 bases between. In germline, CDR1 is SGHTA, CDR2 FQGNSA. This CDR3 has 14 amino acids. CDR3 sequence reads: CASSLEPGSYEQYF. In DNA, the CDR3 is TGTGCCAGCAGCTTAGAACCCGGCTCCTACGAGCAGTACTTC.

V is TRBV19 and J is TRBJ2-5, with D tentatively TRBD1 or TRBD2 (5 bases each). The ends were cut back, 5 bases at V and 5 bases at J, with 24 bases in the middle. Germline V gene lookup returns CDR1 LNHDA and CDR2 SQIVND (reference sequence). This CDR3 contains 17 residues. The CDR3 bases are TGTGCCAGTAGTCCCGGTTTCGGGGCAGGGTTGGGGGAGACCCAGTACTTC. This translates into CASSPGFGAGLGETQYF.

This chain links TRBV30 with TRBJ1-2; tentative D call: TRBD1 (6 bases). Trimming removed 2 bases from V and 0 bases from J, with 10 bases in between. Germline assignment: CDR1 GTSNPN and CDR2 SVGIG (reference sequence). CDR3 length: 14 amino acids. This CDR3 reads CAWSPDRPNYGYTF. The CDR3 DNA reads as TGTGCCTGGAGTCCTGACAGGCCTAACTATGGCTACACCTTC. Combining the CDR3 with reference TRBV30 and TRBJ1-2 gives the whole variable domain SQTIHQWPATLVQPVGSPLSLECTVEGTSNPNLYWYRQAAGRGLQLLFYSVGIGQISSEVPQNLSASRPQDRQFILSSKKLLLSDSGFYLCAWSPDRPNYGYTFGSGTRLTVV.